Each of the 27 T cell receptor beta chains below was sequenced from the same sample in a study of T cells in women clearing cervical HPV infection. Sequencing was performed with immunoSEQ multiplex PCR; in TCRdb, only in-frame clones are kept and a portion is missing. In total, the table holds roughly 36,000 clones. Specimen: blood buffy coat. The receptors were gathered from a woman between 18 and 75 years old with a cervical HPV16 infection that either progressed to CIN3+ or cleared (not recorded which).

Concerning this clone: The DNA ends 3 residues before the CDR3 does, and the rest of the CDR3 is filled in from the germline J gene. V gene TRBV19 combines with J gene TRBJ2-7; TRBD2 agrees at 12 bases. This CDR3 has 15 residues. Germline-derived CDR1 and CDR2 are LNHDA and SQIVND (reference sequence). J gave up 4 bases and V 5 bases, and 6 bases lay outside the gene matches. The DNA read from the CDR3 is TGTGCCAGTAGTTCGACTAGCGGGAGTTTTTACGAG. Its protein product is CASSSTSGSFYE. From start to end, the CDR3 is CASSSTSGSFYEQYF.

In the case of this clone: Coverage ceases 3 residues before the CDR3 finishes, and the germline J gene fills in the end. The V call is TRBV11-1, the J call TRBJ2-1; 7 nucleotides match TRBD2. V dropped 2 bases and J dropped 7; count of bases not matched to a gene: 8. CDR1 is SGHAT, CDR2 FQDESV, per germline (reference sequence). The CDR3 has 15 residues. Partial CDR3 DNA: TGTGCCAGCAGCTTAACGGCGGGAGTGGTAAATGAG. Its protein is CASSLTAGVVNE. The full-length CDR3 reads as CASSLTAGVVNEQFF. The whole variable domain, filled in from reference TRBV11-1 and TRBJ2-1, reads EAEVAQSPRYKITEKSQAVAFWCDPISGHATLYWYRQILGQGPELLVQFQDESVVDDSQLPKDRFSAERLKGVDSTLKIQPAELGDSAMYLCASSLTAGVVNEQFFGPGTRLTVL.

With respect to this clone: The sequenced fragment ends 3 residues before the CDR3 boundary, so the rest is inferred from the germline J gene. The chain uses TRBV19 and TRBJ1-1; 7 nucleotides line up with TRBD1. The CDR3 runs 13 residues. Germline loops: CDR1 LNHDA, CDR2 SQIVND (reference sequence). The junction had 8 bases not matched to a gene; V was cut back by 9 bases and J by 4 bases. Incomplete CDR3 DNA: TGTGCCAGCCACGACAGGGAAGGCACTGAA. It encodes CASHDREGTE. The whole CDR3 sequence reads CASHDREGTEAFF.

Remarks on this clone: The CDR3 end lies 3 residues beyond the end of the read and is filled in from the germline J gene. The chain carries TRBV11-3 and TRBJ2-2, with D maybe TRBD1 (6 bases). This CDR3 has 15 residues. V dropped 0 bases and J dropped 5 bases, with 10 bases sitting between them. CDR1 SGHNT and CDR2 YENEEA come from the germline V gene. The CDR3 sequence: CASSLDGGPTGELFF. The DNA read from the CDR3 is TGTGCCAGCAGCTTAGATGGGGGCCCTACCGGGGAG.

About this clone itself: The CDR3 goes on 3 residues after the read ends, and that part is filled in from the germline J gene. The chain couples TRBV2 to TRBJ2-1; 8 bases match TRBD2. In germline, CDR1 is SNHLY, CDR2 FYNNEI. The length of the CDR3 is 14 residues. Trimming cost V 5 bases and J 5 bases; bases outside gene matches: 5. Incomplete CDR3 DNA: TGTGCCAGCAGTTACCGGGGGGGGGACAATGAG. Protein product: CASSYRGGDNE. The whole CDR3 protein is CASSYRGGDNEQFF.

With regard to this clone: The read comes to an end 3 residues before the CDR3 does, leaving the germline J gene to fill in the end. The chain couples TRBV5-3 to TRBJ2-5; 7 positions agree with TRBD1. TRBV5-3 is an ORF, and what it does is uncertain. The CDR3 loop spans 17 amino acids. V lost 4 bases to trimming and J lost 5 bases; unmatched junction nucleotides: 17. The CDR3 bases that were read are TGTGCCAGAAGCCGTACCCCGGGACAGCCCCTGTGTGAGACC. Protein sequence: CARSRTPGQPLCET. Given in full, the CDR3 is CARSRTPGQPLCETQYF.

Comments on this clone: Sequencing ends 3 residues short of the CDR3 end; the germline J gene provides the rest. The chain carries TRBV6-1 and TRBJ1-5; D not certain. Trimming shortened V by 2 bases and J by 0 bases, and 11 bases separated the two germline ends. The V gene's germline CDR1 is MNHNS and CDR2 SASEGT. The CDR3 contains 16 residues. The sequenced part of the CDR3 DNA is TGTGCCAGCAGTGAAAGACGGGGAATTAGCAATCAGCCC. It codes for CASSERRGISNQP. The whole CDR3 sequence is CASSERRGISNQPQHF.

This CDR3 is CASSLSRRDGNTIYF. The CDR3 bases that were read are TGTGCCAGCAGCTTATCCCGGCGGGATGGAAACACC. The chain recombines TRBV7-6 with TRBJ1-3; D is uncertain. The observed sequence ends 3 residues before the CDR3 terminus, with the missing tail filled in from the germline J gene. V dropped 2 bases and J dropped 3 bases, with 11 bases sitting between them. In germline, CDR1 is SGHVS, CDR2 FNYEAQ. The CDR3 loop spans 15 amino acids.

In regard to this clone: Coverage ceases 3 residues before the CDR3 finishes, and the germline J gene fills in the end. The chain combines TRBV5-5 with TRBJ1-5; tentatively, D is TRBD1 (5 bases). CDR1 is SGHKS and CDR2 is YYEKEE in the germline V gene (reference sequence). Trimming pared 2 bases from V and 6 bases from J, leaving 12 bases between. This CDR3 comprises 14 residues. The sequenced part of the CDR3 DNA is TGTGCCAGCAGCTTATATCAAAGGGGTCAGCCC. Translated: CASSLYQRGQP. Given in full, the CDR3 is CASSLYQRGQPQHF.

About this clone: Coverage ceases 3 residues before the CDR3 finishes, and the germline J gene fills in the end. The chain carries TRBV20-1 and TRBJ2-1, with 9 nucleotides matching TRBD2. J lost 8 bases, V lost 0 bases, and 14 bases had no gene match. CDR1 and CDR2 from the germline V gene are DFQATT and SNEGSKA (reference sequence). This CDR3 spans 17 amino acids. The sequenced CDR3 bases are TGCAGTGCTAGAGATCCGGGGGGGCTAGCGGGGTGGGATGAG. Its translation is CSARDPGGLAGWDE. From start to end, the CDR3 is CSARDPGGLAGWDEQFF.

CDR3 DNA, as far as it was read: TGCGCCAGCAGCCAGGAAGGACAGGGACGATATCAGCCC. Translation gives CASSQEGQGRYQP. The complete CDR3 reads CASSQEGQGRYQPQHF. The genes are TRBV4-1 and TRBJ1-5; 8 nucleotides line up with TRBD1. The read falls 3 residues short of the CDR3 end, and the missing part is taken from the germline J gene. CDR1 is MGHRA and CDR2 is YSYEKL in the germline V gene. The V segment lost 3 bases and the J segment 5 bases; nucleotides outside the gene matches: 9. The CDR3 length is 16 residues.

About this clone: The read halts 3 residues ahead of the CDR3 end, with the missing end drawn from the germline J gene. V usage is TRBV7-9 and J usage is TRBJ2-5; weak D call: TRBD2 (5 bases). The CDR3 spans 14 residues. CDR1 is SEHNR, CDR2 FQNEAQ, per germline (reference sequence). With 3 bases removed from V and 1 base from J, the gap between germline ends came to 9 bases. CDR3 amino acids: CASSFGSAQETQYF. Incomplete CDR3 DNA: TGTGCCAGCAGCTTTGGTAGCGCCCAAGAGACC.

For this clone: The read ends 3 residues early relative to the CDR3; the germline J gene fills the gap. The chain joins TRBV5-1 to TRBJ1-2, with 9 bases lining up with TRBD1. This CDR3 has 14 residues. From germline, CDR1 is SGHRS and CDR2 YFSETQ. This CDR3 is CASSSGTGPYDYTF. The DNA read from the CDR3 is TGCGCCAGCAGCTCCGGGACAGGGCCCTACGAC.

Details on this clone: Read coverage stops 3 residues before the CDR3 terminus; the germline J gene supplies the remainder. The rearrangement links TRBV4-1 to TRBJ1-4; D remains ambiguous. This CDR3 has 16 amino acids. The V gene's germline CDR1 is MGHRA and CDR2 YSYEKL. V was cut by 0 bases and J by 2 bases, with 10 bases left in between. The CDR3 is CASSQERVWTNEKLFF. Partial CDR3 DNA: TGCGCCAGCAGCCAAGAAAGGGTATGGACTAATGAAAAA.

As concerns this clone: Coverage ceases 3 residues before the CDR3 finishes, and the germline J gene fills in the end. The V gene is TRBV2, the J gene TRBJ2-1; 9 nucleotides line up with TRBD2. The CDR3 sequence is 14 residues long. Germline CDR1 SNHLY, CDR2 FYNNEI. V shed 8 bases and J 6 bases; nucleotides not matched to a gene: 8. CDR3 DNA (partial): TGTGCCAGCCAGGGGCTAGCGGGGCTCAATGAG. The encoded protein is CASQGLAGLNE. From start to end, the CDR3 is CASQGLAGLNEQFF.

In the case of this clone: Coverage ceases 3 residues before the CDR3 finishes, and the germline J gene fills in the end. This rearrangement joins TRBV11-2 to TRBJ2-4; TRBD1 matches at 7 bases. Per the germline V gene, CDR1 is SGHAT and CDR2 is FQNNGV. The V segment lost 6 bases and the J segment 8 bases; nucleotides outside the gene matches: 10. This CDR3 is built from 14 residues. CDR3 DNA (partial): TGTGCCAGCAGAGTACTACAGGGGCGACACATT. It encodes CASRVLQGRHI. The entire CDR3 reads CASRVLQGRHIQYF.

Details on this clone: The missing CDR3 end, 3 residues past where the read stops, is filled in from the germline J gene. This chain connects TRBV19 to TRBJ1-2; possible D gene TRBD1, 6 bases. The length of the CDR3 is 14 residues. Trimming took 2 bases from V and 5 from J, leaving 12 bases between them. From germline, CDR1 is LNHDA and CDR2 SQIVND (reference sequence). The CDR3 region is CASSIITRGYGYTF. The sequenced part of the CDR3 DNA is TGTGCCAGTAGTATAATCACGAGGGGGTATGGC.

For this clone: The read terminates 3 residues ahead of where the CDR3 ends, so the germline J gene completes it. The chain employs TRBV9 and TRBJ2-7, with D unclear. This CDR3 is 14 amino acids long. V was shortened by 3 bases and J by 6 bases, with 16 bases between the two germline ends. The germline gives CDR1 SGDLS, CDR2 YYNGEE. Here the CDR3 reads CASSGKAAALEQYF. The CDR3 bases that were read are TGTGCCAGCAGCGGGAAGGCGGCGGCTCTCGAG.

As concerns this clone: The CDR3 end falls 3 residues outside the read, so it is completed with the germline J gene. The gene calls are TRBV5-1 and TRBJ1-1, with 7 bases fitting TRBD1. The CDR3 has 14 amino acids. J gave up 2 bases and V 2 bases, and 3 bases lay outside the gene matches. CDR1 and CDR2 from the germline V gene are SGHRS and YFSETQ. This CDR3 reads CASSFEGANTEAFF. The CDR3 bases that were read are TGCGCCAGCAGCTTTGAGGGGGCAAACACTGAA.

Comments on this clone: The CDR3 end is not reached by the read, which stops 3 residues before it; the germline J gene fills it in. The chain links TRBV10-3 to TRBJ2-1, with 7 bases identical to TRBD1. Germline CDR1 reads ENHRY; CDR2 reads SYGVKD. The CDR3 consists of 17 residues. V shed 3 bases and J 4 bases; nucleotides not matched to a gene: 12. The sequenced CDR3 bases are TGTGCCATCAGTGACCCGGGACAGTCTTTAGGGTACAATGAG. Translating it yields CAISDPGQSLGYNE. In full, the CDR3 is CAISDPGQSLGYNEQFF.

Worth noting for this clone: The read ends 3 residues early relative to the CDR3; the germline J gene fills the gap. The V gene is TRBV10-3, the J gene TRBJ1-2; D remains ambiguous. Trimming removed 4 bases from V and 0 bases from J, with 6 bases in between. Per the germline V gene, CDR1 is ENHRY and CDR2 is SYGVKD. The CDR3 is 13 amino acids. The covered CDR3 bases are TGTGCCATCAGTGTGGCCCCTAACTATGGC. Encoded protein: CAISVAPNYG. The full CDR3 protein is CAISVAPNYGYTF.

On this clone: The read finishes 3 residues shy of the CDR3 end, and the germline J gene is used to complete it. The chain combines TRBV6-1 with TRBJ2-3; weak D call: TRBD1 (6 bases). The CDR3 is made up of 15 amino acids. Trimming took off 4 bases at V and 3 bases at J, with 14 bases between the two ends. Germline values: CDR1 MNHNS, CDR2 SASEGT. The part of the CDR3 DNA that was read is TGTGCCAGCAGTGCACAGGGCCAAGGGACAGATACG. It specifies CASSAQGQGTDT. The CDR3 in full is CASSAQGQGTDTQYF.

As for this clone: The read gets to within 3 residues of the CDR3 end, and the germline J gene fills in the rest. V is TRBV7-2 and J is TRBJ2-5; D unresolved. This CDR3 region has 15 residues. Germline CDR1 is SGHTA and CDR2 is FQGNSA. V lost 0 bases to trimming and J lost 2 bases, with 10 bases between them. The CDR3 bases that were read are TGTGCCAGCAGCTTAGCGGCGGCGGTACAAGAGACC. It yields the protein CASSLAAAVQET. The whole CDR3 sequence reads CASSLAAAVQETQYF.

The CDR3 is CASSERGGTYEQYF. Partial CDR3 DNA: TGTGCCAGCAGTGAGAGAGGGGGTACCTACGAG. V and J are TRBV2 and TRBJ2-7; possible D gene TRBD1, 6 bases. From the germline J gene comes the end of the CDR3, since the read stops 3 residues before it. V was clipped by 3 bases and J by 2 bases, with 11 bases between them. This CDR3 has 14 amino acids. The germline V gene encodes CDR1 SNHLY and CDR2 FYNNEI.

On this clone itself: Read sequence stops 3 residues before the CDR3 end, and the germline J gene provides the missing end. This chain joins TRBV10-1 and TRBJ1-1, with 11 positions matching TRBD1. This CDR3 is built from 12 residues. Germline V gene sequence: CDR1 WNHNN, CDR2 SYGVQD (reference sequence). The sequenced CDR3 bases are TGCGCCAGCAGTGGGACAGGGGGCGAA. Its translation: CASSGTGGE. The entire CDR3 protein is CASSGTGGEAFF.

With respect to this clone: Read sequence stops 3 residues before the CDR3 end, and the germline J gene provides the missing end. This chain connects TRBV12-3 or TRBV12-4 to TRBJ1-2; TRBD1 matches 7 bases. V lost 2 bases to trimming and J lost 5 bases; unmatched junction nucleotides: 17. This CDR3 contains 18 residues. The CDR3 sequence is CASSLNSGQALVGYGYTF. CDR3 bases read: TGTGCCAGCAGTTTAAATTCCGGACAGGCCTTAGTAGGGTATGGC.

Regarding this clone: The read ends 3 residues before the CDR3 terminus; that terminus is restored from the germline J gene. V and J are TRBV11-2 and TRBJ2-3; D gene uncertain. V was clipped by 3 bases and J by 4 bases, with 14 bases between them. This CDR3 is 15 amino acids long. CDR1 is SGHAT and CDR2 is FQNNGV in the germline V gene. The DNA read from the CDR3 is TGTGCCAGCAGCTTTAGGTGGGCGCAGGCAGATACG. Its protein is CASSFRWAQADT. The entire CDR3 is CASSFRWAQADTQYF.